Here is one TCR beta chain with its context. This sample was taken from a study of blood T cell repertoires in COVID-19. Background on the study: PBMCs, B-cell-depleted T cells, or T cells provided the cDNA or gDNA that made up the material.

Trimming left V 3 bases short and J 9 bases short, with 14 bases between. Germline V lookup: CDR1 SNHLY, CDR2 FYNNEI. The CDR3 has 13 residues. Original processing methods: Amplification of reference gene primers provided the estimated nucleated cell counts. Some clones are missing from TCRdb's copy, which holds only in-frame ones; the method was immunoSEQ multiplex PCR. V, J and clone size derive from that table, while D and trimming were established from the DNA sequence. The table has fewer than 70,000 clones, approximately 86% seen once. The V call is TRBV2, the J call TRBJ2-5; maybe TRBD2 (5 bases). This receptor was taken from a woman aged 55 to 70 with acute or convalescent COVID-19. Sequencing was performed on peripheral blood. The CDR3 sequence is CASSETISLAQYF. The CDR3 DNA sequence: TGTGCCAGCAGTGAGACTATATCCTTGGCCCAGTACTTC.